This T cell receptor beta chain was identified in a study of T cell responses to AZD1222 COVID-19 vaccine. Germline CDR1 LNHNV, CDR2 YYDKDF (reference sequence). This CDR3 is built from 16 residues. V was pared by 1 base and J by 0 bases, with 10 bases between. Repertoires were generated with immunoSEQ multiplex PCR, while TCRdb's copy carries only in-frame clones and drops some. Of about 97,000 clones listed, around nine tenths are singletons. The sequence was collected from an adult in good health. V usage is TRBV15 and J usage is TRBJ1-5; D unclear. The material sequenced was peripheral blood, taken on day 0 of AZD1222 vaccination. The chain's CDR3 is CATSRVASNSNQPQHF. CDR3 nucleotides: TGTGCCACCAGCAGAGTGGCCAGTAATAGCAATCAGCCCCAGCATTTT.